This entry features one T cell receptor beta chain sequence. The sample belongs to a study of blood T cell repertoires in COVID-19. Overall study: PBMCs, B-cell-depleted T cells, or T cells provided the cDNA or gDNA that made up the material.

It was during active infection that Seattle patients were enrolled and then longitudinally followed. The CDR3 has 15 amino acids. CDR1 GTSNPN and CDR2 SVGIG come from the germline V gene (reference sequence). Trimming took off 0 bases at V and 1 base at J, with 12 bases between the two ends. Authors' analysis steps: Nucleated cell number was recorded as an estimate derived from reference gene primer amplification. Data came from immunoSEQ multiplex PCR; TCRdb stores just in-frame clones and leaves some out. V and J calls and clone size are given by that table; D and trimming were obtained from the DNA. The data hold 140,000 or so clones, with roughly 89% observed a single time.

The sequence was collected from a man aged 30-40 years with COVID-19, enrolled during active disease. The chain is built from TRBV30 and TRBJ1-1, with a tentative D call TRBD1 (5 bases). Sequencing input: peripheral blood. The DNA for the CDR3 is TGTGCCTGGAGTGTAGAAAAGGGGCAGAACACTGAAGCTTTCTTT. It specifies CAWSVEKGQNTEAFF.